Here is one T cell receptor beta chain with its context. The antigen remains unidentified. CDR3 size: 15 residues. Germline V gene sequence: CDR1 SGHAT, CDR2 FQNNGV. Trimming cost V 4 bases and J 3 bases; bases outside gene matches: 7. The data originate from a study of cytomegalovirus exposure and HLA in healthy donors. Findings and caveats of the study: Despite most TCR sequences being rare, some public TCRs occurred in many donors. The study flagged some 170 TCR beta chains as cytomegalovirus-associated.

The protocol was immunoSEQ multiplex PCR, while the TCRdb copy is restricted to in-frame clones and leaves out a portion. Of around 350,000 clones listed, about nine tenths are singletons. Separate from the roughly 670-subject first cohort, the roughly 130-subject validation cohort was the one that the donors belonged to. The receptor was isolated from a woman between 18 and 29 years old in good health and CMV-seronegative. The specimen sequenced was PBMCs. This chain joins TRBV11-2 and TRBJ2-7, with TRBD1 matching over 9 bases. CDR3 protein: CASSSNRGPFYEQYF. The CDR3 DNA follows: TGTGCCAGCAGCTCCAACAGGGGGCCTTTCTACGAGCAGTACTTC.